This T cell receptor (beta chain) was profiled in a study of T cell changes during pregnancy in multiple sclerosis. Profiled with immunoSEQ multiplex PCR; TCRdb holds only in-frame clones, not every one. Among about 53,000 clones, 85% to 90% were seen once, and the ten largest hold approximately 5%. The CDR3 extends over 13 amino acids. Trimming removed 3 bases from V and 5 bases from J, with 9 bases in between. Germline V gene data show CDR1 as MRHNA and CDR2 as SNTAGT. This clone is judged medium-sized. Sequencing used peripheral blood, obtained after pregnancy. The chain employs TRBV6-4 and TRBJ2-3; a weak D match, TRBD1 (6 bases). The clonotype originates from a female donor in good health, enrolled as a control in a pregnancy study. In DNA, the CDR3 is TGTGCCAGCAGTGAGTCAGGGGAAGATACGCAGTATTTT. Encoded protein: CASSESGEDTQYF.